This T cell receptor (beta chain) came from a study of blood T cell repertoires in COVID-19 (dated by TCRdb to about 2020). Looking at the study overall: Collaborator samples came from the United States, Italy and Spain and covered acute and convalescent phases of COVID-19. The prospective study material was composed of cDNA or gDNA derived from T cells, B-cell-depleted T cells, or PBMCs. Deeply sampled blood TCRbeta repertoires from subjects exposed to, actively infected with, or recovered from COVID-19 were included in the dataset. The repertoires were released in a freely available public database intended as a resource for research on the immune response to SARS-CoV-2. Samples were obtained from the ongoing ImmuneRACE study (first 160 participants) and from 1,000 to 1,500 subjects provided by 6 global collaborators. A de-identified subject ID, COVID-19 status, age in years and sex were almost always included in the sample metadata. Where HLA class I and class II types were available, the types were taken from metadata supplied by the sample provider, not from assay-based typing.

The immunoSEQ Assay, a bias-controlled multiplex PCR, was used to amplify TCRbeta CDR3 regions from genomic DNA. As for how the authors treated the data: The number of nucleated cells in each sample was estimated from the amplification of reference gene primers within the assay. Sequence reads were collapsed and filtered to measure the absolute abundance of every unique TCRbeta CDR3 rearrangement. For each sample, productive Simpson clonality was calculated as the square root of Simpson's diversity index across productive rearrangements. TCRdb mirrors the immuneACCESS table, restricted to in-frame sequences. Some clones are absent from its copies; in checked studies, under half trace to an unresolved V gene, and the reason for the others is unknown. V and J calls plus clone size are reproduced from that table; the DNA served to infer D and trimming. Across this sample there are about 160,000 clones, with roughly 80% seen only once. The ten largest clonotypes hold 3.7% of the sample.

About this clone: Its antigen target is currently unknown. It has no much larger one-base neighbor in the sample; base qualities were not kept.

Whole blood was collected in K2EDTA tubes by collaborating institutions according to the institutions' own protocols. For TCRbeta analysis, collaborators shipped samples in one of three forms: frozen whole blood, isolated PBMCs, or DNA extracted from either of those sample types. General findings and caveats noted by the study authors: Clinical and demographic metadata were provided uncurated, with the amount varying by source and participant.

Trimming removed 4 bases from V and 6 bases from J; the gene matches leave 6 bases unexplained. The CDR3 goes from the cysteine to the phenylalanine over 15 residues. Only the CDR3 part of the read is kept: 45 bases, read in frame from the first base. CDR1 and CDR2, per the germline V gene (reference sequence), are WNHNN and SYGVQD. The sequenced sample consisted of peripheral blood. The chain couples TRBV10-1 to TRBJ2-7, with TRBD2 matching 13 junction bases. The receptor's source is a woman aged 80 or over with acute or convalescent COVID-19. The sequenced DNA is TGCGCCAGCAGTGGGGGGACTAGCGGGACTTCCGAGCAGTACTTC. The translation is CASSGGTSGTSEQYF.